The 8 T cell receptor beta chains below were found in one sample sequenced in a study of metastatic and nonmetastatic thyroid tumors. All patients reached thyroid surgery having received no treatment beforehand. TCRdb re-clonotyped the PCR reads via MiXCR. In the table there are tens of thousands of clones, approximately 29% of which are singletons. The material sequenced was blood. The origin of the receptors is a female donor with papillary thyroid cancer or a benign thyroid nodule (not recorded which). Some clones in this sample may be carry-over from other donors' samples.

This clone was found a few times. The chain recombines TRBV10-2 with TRBJ2-7, with TRBD1 as a possible D gene (5 bases). With 6 bases removed from V and 0 bases from J, the gap between germline ends came to 12 bases. Germline V CDR1 and CDR2: WSHSY, SAAADI. The CDR3 is made up of 14 amino acids. Here the CDR3 DNA reads TGCGCCAGCAGAAATGAGCAGGGCTCCTACGAGCAGTACGTC. It specifies CASRNEQGSYEQYV.

This clone has a count of ten or more. This chain links TRBV12-3 or TRBV12-4 with TRBJ1-3, with D maybe TRBD1 (6 bases). Trimming left V 5 bases short and J 8 bases short, with 10 bases between. This CDR3 is built from 12 residues. Written as DNA, the CDR3 is TGTGCCAGCAGTAGGGAGGGGGACACCATATATTTT. This gives the protein CASSREGDTIYF.

The genes are TRBV6-1 and TRBJ1-5; tentatively, D is TRBD1 (5 bases). The CDR3 loop spans 14 amino acids. Germline lookup yields CDR1 MNHNS and CDR2 SASEGT. The V end lost 1 base, the J end lost 5 bases, and 9 bases lay between the germline ends. CDR3 region: CASSEETGHQPQHF. The CDR3 DNA follows: TGTGCCAGCAGTGAAGAGACGGGGCATCAGCCCCAGCATTTT.

This clone was picked up many times. This chain links TRBV7-8 with TRBJ1-2, with D possibly matching TRBD1 (5 bases). The CDR3 length is 13 residues. CDR1 and CDR2 from the germline V gene are SGHVS and FQNEAQ. With 7 bases removed from V and 7 bases from J, the gap between germline ends came to 16 bases. CDR3 region: CASISRGSGGYTF. CDR3 nucleotides: TGTGCCAGCATTTCGCGGGGGAGTGGTGGCTACACCTTC.

This clone counts as medium-sized. J is TRBJ2-2 and V is TRBV12-3 or TRBV12-4, with TRBD1 matching 10 bases. CDR3 size: 16 residues. Unmatched junction bases numbered 3, after V lost 5 bases and J lost 0 bases. DNA for the CDR3: TGTGCCAGCAGTAATGGACAGGGGGCGAACACCGGGGAGCTGTTTTTT. Amino acids: CASSNGQGANTGELFF.

This clone is medium-sized. The V and J genes are TRBV11-2 and TRBJ2-7; 7 bases align to TRBD1. The V and J ends lost 5 bases and 2 bases, in that order; junction bases with no gene match: 9. CDR3 size: 15 residues. Germline V gives CDR1 SGHAT, CDR2 FQNNGV. In DNA, the CDR3 is TGTGCCAGCAGCCGAGGGGGCCAGGGGGCCTACGAGCAGTACTTC. Translating gives CASSRGGQGAYEQYF.

For this clone: Other nucleotide sequences in the sample specify the same CDR3. This chain joins TRBV7-2 and TRBJ2-1; D gene ambiguous. V was clipped by 4 bases and J by 7 bases, with 11 bases between them. The CDR3 has 13 amino acids. CDR1 SGHTA and CDR2 FQGNSA come from the germline V gene. CDR3 in DNA: TGTGCCAGCAGCTCAGGTCCCTGGAATGAGCAGTTCTTC. The encoded protein is CASSSGPWNEQFF.

A single count supports this clone. The gene calls are TRBV11-2 and TRBJ1-2, with D possibly matching TRBD1 (6 bases). V was clipped by 6 bases and J by 4 bases, with 15 bases between them. Germline assignment: CDR1 SGHAT and CDR2 FQNNGV. The CDR3 totals 14 residues. The CDR3 DNA sequence: TGTGCCAGCAGTCAGGCGGGGGACACCTATGGCTACACCTTC. Protein sequence: CASSQAGDTYGYTF.